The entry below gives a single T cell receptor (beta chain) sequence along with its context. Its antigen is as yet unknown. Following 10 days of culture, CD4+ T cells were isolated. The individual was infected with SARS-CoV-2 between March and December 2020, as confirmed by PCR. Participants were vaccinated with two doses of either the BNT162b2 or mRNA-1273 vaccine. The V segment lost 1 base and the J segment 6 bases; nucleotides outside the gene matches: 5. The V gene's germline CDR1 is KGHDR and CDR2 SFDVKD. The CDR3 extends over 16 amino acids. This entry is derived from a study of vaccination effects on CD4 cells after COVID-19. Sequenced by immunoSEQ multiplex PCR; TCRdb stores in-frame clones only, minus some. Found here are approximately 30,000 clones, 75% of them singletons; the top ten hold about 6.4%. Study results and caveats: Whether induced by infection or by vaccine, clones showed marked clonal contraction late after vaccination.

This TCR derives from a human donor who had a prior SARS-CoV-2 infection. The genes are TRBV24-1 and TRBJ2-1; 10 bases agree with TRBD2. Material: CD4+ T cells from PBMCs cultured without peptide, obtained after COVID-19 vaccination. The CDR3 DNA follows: TGTGCCACCAGTGATTTTCCAGCGGGAGGGTCCAATGAGCAGTTCTTC. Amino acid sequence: CATSDFPAGGSNEQFF.